This TCR beta chain appears in the sequencing data of a study of CD8 T cells in Susac syndrome. Study observations and caveats: CD4+ repertoires of Susac syndrome patients lacked detectable clonal expansion.

Random hexamers were used to reverse transcribe the RNA input (0.5 to 1 ug). An immunoSEQ multiplex PCR amplified TCR beta CDR3 over 54 Vbeta and 13 Jbeta. TCRdb processed the immunoSEQ multiplex PCR reads anew with MiXCR; each CDR3 protein has one entry. The profile shows 150,000 to 200,000 distinct CDR3 sequences, about 95% of them singletons. Worth noting for this clonotype: Its antigen is unknown.

The sequence was collected from a human donor with Susac syndrome. The sample consisted of CD4+ T cells from PBMCs.

The CDR3 protein is CASSLVGGYGTGELFF. The DNA of the CDR3 is TGCGCCAGCAGCTTGGTGGGGGGCTACGGCACCGGGGAGCTGTTTTTT. J is TRBJ2-2 and V is TRBV5-1; tentatively, D is TRBD1 or TRBD2 (6 bases each). Trimming took off 0 bases at V and 4 bases at J, with 13 bases between the two ends. This CDR3 region has 16 residues. Germline CDR1 SGHRS, CDR2 YFSETQ.